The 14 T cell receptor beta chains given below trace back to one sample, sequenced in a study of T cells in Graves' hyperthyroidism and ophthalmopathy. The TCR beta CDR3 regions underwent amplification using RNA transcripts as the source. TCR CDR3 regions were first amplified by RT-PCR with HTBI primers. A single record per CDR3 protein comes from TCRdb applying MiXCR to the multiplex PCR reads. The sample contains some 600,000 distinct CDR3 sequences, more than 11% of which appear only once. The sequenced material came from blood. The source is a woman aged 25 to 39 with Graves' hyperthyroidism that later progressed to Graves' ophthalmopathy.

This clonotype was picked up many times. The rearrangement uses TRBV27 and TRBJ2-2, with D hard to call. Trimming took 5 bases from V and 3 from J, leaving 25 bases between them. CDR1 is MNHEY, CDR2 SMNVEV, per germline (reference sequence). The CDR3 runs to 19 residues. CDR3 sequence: CASSPLHTAQQRDTGELFF. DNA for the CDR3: TGTGCCAGCAGTCCGCTACATACGGCACAGCAACGGGACACCGGGGAGCTGTTTTTT.

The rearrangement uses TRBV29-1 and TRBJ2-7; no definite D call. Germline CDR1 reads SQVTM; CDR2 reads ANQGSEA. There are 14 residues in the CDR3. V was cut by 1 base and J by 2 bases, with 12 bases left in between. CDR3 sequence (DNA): TGCAGCGTTGAAGCTGGGGTCCCCCCCTACGAGCAGTACTTC. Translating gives CSVEAGVPPYEQYF.

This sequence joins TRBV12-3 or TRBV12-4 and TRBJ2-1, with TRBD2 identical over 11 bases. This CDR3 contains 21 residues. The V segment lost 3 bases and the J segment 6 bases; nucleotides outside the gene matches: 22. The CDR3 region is CASSFLGRVGSGRVYINEQFF. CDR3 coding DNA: TGTGCCAGCAGTTTCTTGGGCAGGGTGGGTAGCGGGAGGGTCTATATCAATGAGCAGTTCTTC.

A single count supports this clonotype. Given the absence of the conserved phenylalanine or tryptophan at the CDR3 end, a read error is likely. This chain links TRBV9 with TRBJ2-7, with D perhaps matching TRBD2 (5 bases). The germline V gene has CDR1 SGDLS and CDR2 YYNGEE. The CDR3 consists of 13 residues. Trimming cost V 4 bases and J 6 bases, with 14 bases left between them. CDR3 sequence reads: CASSREGRGEQYL. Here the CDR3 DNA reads TGTGCCAGCAGCCGCGAGGGTCGCGGCGAGCAGTACTTG.

CDR3 coding DNA: TGTGCCAGCAGCCCTCATAGCGGAACTAGCACAGATACGCAGTATTTT. As protein: CASSPHSGTSTDTQYF. This chain connects TRBV5-4 to TRBJ2-3; weak D call: TRBD2 (6 bases). Germline V CDR1 and CDR2: SGHNT, YYREEE (reference sequence). This CDR3 has 16 amino acids. V lost 4 bases, J lost 0 bases, and 15 bases lay in between. Combining the CDR3 with reference TRBV5-4 and TRBJ2-3 gives the whole variable domain ETGVTQSPTHLIKTRGQQVTLRCSSQSGHNTVSWYQQALGQGPQFIFQYYREEENGRGNFPPRFSGLQFPNYSSELNVNALELDDSALYLCASSPHSGTSTDTQYFGPGTRLTVL.

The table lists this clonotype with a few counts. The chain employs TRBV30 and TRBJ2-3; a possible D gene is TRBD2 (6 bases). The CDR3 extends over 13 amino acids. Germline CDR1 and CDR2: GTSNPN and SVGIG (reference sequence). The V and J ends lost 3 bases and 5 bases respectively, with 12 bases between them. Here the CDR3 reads CAWRGIAVDTQYF. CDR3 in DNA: TGTGCCTGGAGAGGGATAGCGGTAGATACGCAGTATTTT.

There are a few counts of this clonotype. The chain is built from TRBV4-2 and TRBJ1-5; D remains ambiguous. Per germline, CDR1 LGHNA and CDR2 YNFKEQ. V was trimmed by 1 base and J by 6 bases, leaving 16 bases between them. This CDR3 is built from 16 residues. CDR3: CASSQGEGLVGQPQHF. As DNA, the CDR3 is TGTGCCAGCAGCCAAGGGGAGGGTCTGGTCGGTCAGCCCCAGCATTTT.

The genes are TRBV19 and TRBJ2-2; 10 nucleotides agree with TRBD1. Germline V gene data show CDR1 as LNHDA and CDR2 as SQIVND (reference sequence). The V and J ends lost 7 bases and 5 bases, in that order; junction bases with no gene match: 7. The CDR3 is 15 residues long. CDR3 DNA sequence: TGTGCCAGTACCGGGACAGGGGTAGGGACCGGGGAGCTGTTTTTT. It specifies CASTGTGVGTGELFF.

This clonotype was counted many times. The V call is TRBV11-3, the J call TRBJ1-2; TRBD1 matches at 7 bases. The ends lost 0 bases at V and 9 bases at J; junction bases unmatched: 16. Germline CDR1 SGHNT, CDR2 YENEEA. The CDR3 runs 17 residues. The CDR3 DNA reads TGTGCCAGCAGCTTAGAGGCGACAGGGAACGTGGGACGAAGCTACACCTTC. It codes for CASSLEATGNVGRSYTF.

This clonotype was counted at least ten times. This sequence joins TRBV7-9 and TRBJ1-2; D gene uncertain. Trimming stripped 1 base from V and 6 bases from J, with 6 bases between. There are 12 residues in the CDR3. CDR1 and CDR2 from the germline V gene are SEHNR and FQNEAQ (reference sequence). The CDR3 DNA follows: TGTGCCAGCAGCTTAGACGACCATGGCTACACCTTC. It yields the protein CASSLDDHGYTF.

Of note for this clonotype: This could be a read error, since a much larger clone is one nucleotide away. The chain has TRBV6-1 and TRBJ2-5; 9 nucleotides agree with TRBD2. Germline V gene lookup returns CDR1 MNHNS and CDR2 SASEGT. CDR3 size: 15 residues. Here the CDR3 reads CASSELAGNQEAQYF. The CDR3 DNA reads TGTGCCAGCAGTGAACTAGCGGGAAACCAAGAGGCCCAGTACTTC.

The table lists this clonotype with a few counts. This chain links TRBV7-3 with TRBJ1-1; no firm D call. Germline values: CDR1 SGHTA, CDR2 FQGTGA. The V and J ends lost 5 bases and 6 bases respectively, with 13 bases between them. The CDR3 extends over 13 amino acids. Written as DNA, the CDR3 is TGTGCCAGCAGCATCCCGGGTCGCGCTGAAGCTTTCTTT. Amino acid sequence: CASSIPGRAEAFF.

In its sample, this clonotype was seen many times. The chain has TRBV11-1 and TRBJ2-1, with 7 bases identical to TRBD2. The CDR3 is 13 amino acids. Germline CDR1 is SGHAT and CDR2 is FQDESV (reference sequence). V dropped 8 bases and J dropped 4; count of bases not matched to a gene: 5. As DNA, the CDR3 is TGTGCCAGCGGGGGACTACGATACAATGAGCAGTTCTTC. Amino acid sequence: CASGGLRYNEQFF.

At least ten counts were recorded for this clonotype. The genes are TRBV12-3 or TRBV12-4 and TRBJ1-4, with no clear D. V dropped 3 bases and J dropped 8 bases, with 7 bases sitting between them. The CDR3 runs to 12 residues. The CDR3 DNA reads TGTGCCAGCAGTTTTGCGGGGGAAAAACTGTTTTTT. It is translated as CASSFAGEKLFF.